Each of the 29 T cell receptor beta chains below was sequenced from the same sample in a study of T cell responses to AZD1222 COVID-19 vaccine. The table came from immunoSEQ multiplex PCR; TCRdb's copy has only in-frame clones and leaves some out. Of about 140,000 clones in the sample, around 90% were seen once. The material sequenced was peripheral blood, taken 28 days after the second dose of the MenACWY control vaccine. The origin of the receptors is an adult who received the MenACWY meningococcal vaccine as a control.

The rearrangement links TRBV5-6 to TRBJ1-2; D gene uncertain. With 3 bases removed from V and 4 bases from J, the gap between germline ends came to 16 bases. Germline values: CDR1 SGHDT, CDR2 YYEEEE. This CDR3 has 15 residues. The CDR3 protein is CASSSYMGWGYGYTF. The CDR3 region has the DNA TGTGCCAGCAGCTCGTACATGGGATGGGGCTATGGCTACACCTTC.

The CDR3 is CASTSSGSYNEQFF. CDR3 DNA sequence: TGTGCCAGCACCTCTAGCGGATCCTACAATGAGCAGTTCTTC. This chain links TRBV7-8 with TRBJ2-1; TRBD2 aligns across 7 bases. Trimming at V came to 7 bases and at J to 1 base, leaving 4 bases not matched to a gene. This CDR3 spans 14 amino acids. Looked up from germline, CDR1 is SGHVS and CDR2 is FQNEAQ.

This clone occurred a few times. The chain joins TRBV9 to TRBJ1-4, with 7 bases aligning to TRBD1. Germline CDR1 and CDR2: SGDLS and YYNGEE. This CDR3 comprises 15 residues. J lost 8 bases, V lost 3 bases, and 10 bases had no gene match. CDR3 sequence reads: CASSGSGTAGEKLFF. The CDR3 coding sequence is TGTGCCAGCAGCGGATCCGGGACAGCAGGGGAAAAACTGTTTTTT.

The CDR3 sequence: CAWSVYRESPLHF. The CDR3 DNA reads TGTGCCTGGAGTGTTTACAGGGAATCACCCCTCCACTTT. This chain links TRBV30 with TRBJ1-6; tentative D call: TRBD1 (6 bases). CDR1 and CDR2 (germline): GTSNPN, SVGIG (reference sequence). This CDR3 is 13 amino acids long. V lost 0 bases to trimming and J lost 10 bases, with 10 bases between them.

This chain links TRBV20-1 with TRBJ2-3; D not resolved. V lost 5 bases and J lost 5, with 8 bases in between. This CDR3 is 11 amino acids long. Per the germline V gene, CDR1 is DFQATT and CDR2 is SNEGSKA (reference sequence). The chain's CDR3 is CSAPLVDTQYF. The CDR3 nucleotides read TGCAGTGCTCCCTTGGTAGATACGCAGTATTTT.

The chain joins TRBV4-3 to TRBJ2-7; D call uncertain. V lost 1 base to trimming and J lost 5 bases, with 18 bases between them. Germline V gene lookup returns CDR1 LGHNA and CDR2 YSLEER. This CDR3 is built from 16 residues. This chain's CDR3 is CASSQVSSLGWNEQYF. CDR3 DNA: TGCGCCAGCAGCCAAGTATCGTCTCTAGGGTGGAACGAGCAGTACTTC.

The chain uses TRBV6-1 and TRBJ1-5, with TRBD1 identical over 7 bases. The germline V gene encodes CDR1 MNHNS and CDR2 SASEGT. V lost 2 bases to trimming and J lost 3 bases; unmatched junction nucleotides: 4. The CDR3 extends over 15 amino acids. The CDR3 protein is CASSEYGQDNQPQHF. DNA for the CDR3: TGTGCCAGCAGTGAATATGGACAGGACAATCAGCCCCAGCATTTT.

There are a few counts of this clone. This chain links TRBV7-9 with TRBJ2-1; maybe TRBD1 (5 bases). Trimming pared 5 bases from V and 8 bases from J, leaving 19 bases between. In germline, CDR1 is SEHNR, CDR2 FQNEAQ (reference sequence). This CDR3 comprises 15 residues. CDR3 sequence: CASSPGGAVVDEQFF. The CDR3 DNA is TGTGCCAGCAGCCCGGGTGGGGCCGTAGTTGATGAGCAGTTCTTC.

This clone was observed once. The J gene is TRBJ1-5, the V gene TRBV3-1 (or the pseudogene TRBV3-2); no clear D. CDR3 length: 13 amino acids. Germline CDR1 reads LGHDT; CDR2 reads YNNKEL (reference sequence). Trimming took off 0 bases at V and 7 bases at J, with 7 bases between the two ends. CDR3 nucleotide sequence: TGTGCCAGCAGCCAAGATTTGGCACAGCCCCAGCATTTT. Its protein is CASSQDLAQPQHF.

The chain uses TRBV2 and TRBJ2-5, with TRBD1 matching 11 bases. From germline, CDR1 is SNHLY and CDR2 FYNNEI. With V trimmed by 6 bases and J by 5 bases, 5 bases remained unmatched. CDR3 length: 14 residues. The CDR3 loop reads CASSGQGAWETQYF. The CDR3 DNA reads as TGTGCCAGCAGCGGACAGGGGGCGTGGGAGACCCAGTACTTC. The variable domain in full, with the rest retrieved from reference TRBV2 and TRBJ2-5, is EPEVTQTPSHQVTQMGQEVILRCVPISNHLYFYWYRQILGQKVEFLVSFYNNEISEKSEIFDDQFSVERPDGSNFTLKIRSTKLEDSAMYFCASSGQGAWETQYFGPGTRLLVL.

The chain is built from TRBV19 and TRBJ2-2; unclear D gene. The CDR3 extends over 13 amino acids. Deletions cut 6 bases from V and 1 base from J, with 6 bases between. Germline V gene data show CDR1 as LNHDA and CDR2 as SQIVND (reference sequence). The CDR3 DNA follows: TGTGCCAGTAGAAGGCTGAACACCGGGGAGCTGTTTTTT. Amino acid sequence: CASRRLNTGELFF.

The chain combines TRBV25-1 with TRBJ2-3, with 7 bases identical to TRBD2. The germline V gene has CDR1 MGHDK and CDR2 SYGVNS. This CDR3 comprises 14 residues. The ends lost 3 bases at V and 3 bases at J; junction bases unmatched: 3. The CDR3 reads CASSEGRGTDTQYF. The CDR3 coding sequence is TGTGCCAGCAGTGAGGGGCGGGGGACAGATACGCAGTATTTT.

The J gene is TRBJ1-3, the V gene TRBV9, with a weak D call TRBD1 (6 bases). The CDR3 extends over 16 amino acids. V was shortened by 4 bases and J by 2 bases, with 16 bases between the two germline ends. Germline V gene lookup returns CDR1 SGDLS and CDR2 YYNGEE. The CDR3 loop is CASSFTREGAGNTIYF. The CDR3 DNA follows: TGTGCCAGCAGCTTCACCCGAGAGGGGGCTGGAAACACCATATATTTT. Looking up the rest from reference TRBV9 and TRBJ1-3 gives the full variable domain: DSGVTQTPKHLITATGQRVTLRCSPRSGDLSVYWYQQSLDQGLQFLIQYYNGEERAKGNILERFSAQQFPDLHSELNLSSLELGDSALYFCASSFTREGAGNTIYFGEGSWLTVV.

The chain has TRBV7-3 and TRBJ2-2; 8 bases agree with TRBD2. Germline-derived CDR1 and CDR2 are SGHTA and FQGTGA. V was pared by 0 bases and J by 7 bases, with 1 base of the junction left unmatched. This CDR3 comprises 14 residues. This CDR3 is CASSLTAGVGELFF. The CDR3 DNA reads as TGTGCCAGCAGCTTAACAGCGGGAGTCGGGGAGCTGTTTTTT.

The table lists this clone with a few counts. The chain joins TRBV30 to TRBJ1-2, with D maybe TRBD1 (6 bases). CDR1 is GTSNPN, CDR2 SVGIG, per germline (reference sequence). Trimming shortened V by 5 bases and J by 0 bases, and 7 bases separated the two germline ends. CDR3 size: 12 residues. DNA of the CDR3: TGTGCCTGGGGACAGACTAACTATGGCTACACCTTC. Translation: CAWGQTNYGYTF.

The V call is TRBV27, the J call TRBJ2-7; 11 positions match TRBD2. The CDR3 has 16 amino acids. The germline V gene encodes CDR1 MNHEY and CDR2 SMNVEV (reference sequence). V trimming: 5 bases; J trimming: 4 bases; junction bases outside the gene matches: 10. The CDR3 loop reads CASSPLLAGGLYEQYF. The DNA of the CDR3 is TGTGCCAGCAGTCCTCTCTTAGCGGGGGGGCTGTACGAGCAGTACTTC.

The chain joins TRBV6-5 to TRBJ2-7; D remains unclear. The V end was cut by 6 bases, the J end by 0 bases, with 9 bases between. Per the germline V gene, CDR1 is MNHEY and CDR2 is SVGAGI. This CDR3 region has 13 residues. The CDR3 sequence is CASSSKVSYEQYF. The CDR3 DNA is TGTGCCAGCAGCTCCAAGGTCTCCTACGAGCAGTACTTC.

The chain links TRBV2 to TRBJ1-2; tentatively, D is TRBD1 (6 bases). The CDR3 extends over 13 amino acids. Trimming shortened V by 2 bases and J by 4 bases, and 8 bases separated the two germline ends. Looked up from germline, CDR1 is SNHLY and CDR2 is FYNNEI. The DNA of the CDR3 is TGTGCCAGCAGTGAACAGGGGATCTATGGCTACACCTTC. It yields the protein CASSEQGIYGYTF.

The chain joins TRBV4-1 to TRBJ1-4, with TRBD1 as a possible D gene (6 bases). Trimming left V 0 bases short and J 8 bases short, with 13 bases between. Germline CDR1 and CDR2: MGHRA and YSYEKL. This CDR3 is built from 15 residues. The CDR3 sequence: CASSQDRGGEEKLFF. The CDR3 region has the DNA TGCGCCAGCAGCCAAGATAGGGGGGGGGAGGAAAAACTGTTTTTT.

The gene calls are TRBV6-2 or TRBV6-3 and TRBJ2-5; 7 bases agree with TRBD2. After removal of 1 base from V and 2 bases from J, the junction contained 10 bases not matched to a gene. The CDR3 runs to 17 residues. Per the germline V gene, CDR1 is MNHEY and CDR2 is SVGEGT. CDR3 sequence: CASSYWPGAGVQETQYF. In DNA form, the CDR3 reads TGTGCCAGCAGTTACTGGCCTGGGGCGGGAGTTCAAGAGACCCAGTACTTC.

The genes are TRBV5-1 and TRBJ2-5, with D maybe TRBD2 (5 bases). Germline V gene data show CDR1 as SGHRS and CDR2 as YFSETQ. The CDR3 runs to 15 residues. The V end lost 4 bases, the J end lost 4 bases, and 17 bases lay between the germline ends. This chain's CDR3 is CASSREGLRGETQYF. The CDR3 coding sequence is TGCGCCAGCAGCCGTGAGGGTCTTCGGGGAGAGACCCAGTACTTC. Using reference TRBV5-1 and TRBJ2-5 for the parts outside the CDR3, the full variable domain is KAGVTQTPRYLIKTRGQQVTLSCSPISGHRSVSWYQQTPGQGLQFLFEYFSETQRNKGNFPGRFSGRQFSNSRSEMNVSTLELGDSALYLCASSREGLRGETQYFGPGTRLLVL.

The rearrangement uses TRBV15 and TRBJ2-1; 8 bases map to TRBD2. Losses at the gene ends were 2 bases for V and 2 bases for J; bases not matched to a gene: 14. The CDR3 contains 19 residues. CDR1 is LNHNV and CDR2 is YYDKDF in the germline V gene (reference sequence). The DNA of the CDR3 is TGTGCCACCAGCAGAAACCCTCCAACCGGGACTAGGCCCTACAATGAGCAGTTCTTC. This gives the protein CATSRNPPTGTRPYNEQFF.

The chain combines TRBV19 with TRBJ2-5, with D perhaps being TRBD1 or TRBD2 (6 bases each). Germline CDR1 and CDR2: LNHDA and SQIVND (reference sequence). This CDR3 has 16 residues. V lost 3 bases and J lost 1, with 15 bases in between. DNA for the CDR3: TGTGCCAGTAGTATGGGGGGCCCGTCCTTCCAAGAGACCCAGTACTTC. Amino acids: CASSMGGPSFQETQYF.

Only one count was recorded for this clone. The V gene is TRBV7-8, the J gene TRBJ2-5; 7 nucleotides agree with TRBD1. The V gene end was trimmed by 5 bases and the J gene end by 5 bases; junction bases not matched to a gene: 11. This CDR3 has 15 residues. Germline lookup yields CDR1 SGHVS and CDR2 FQNEAQ. CDR3 DNA sequence: TGTGCCAGCAGCCCCCGGGCCCAGGGGGTGGAGACCCAGTACTTC. Encoded protein: CASSPRAQGVETQYF.

The chain combines TRBV5-4 with TRBJ1-1, with 8 nucleotides matching TRBD1. CDR3 size: 14 residues. J was trimmed by 0 bases and V by 5 bases; bases with no gene match: 3. In germline, CDR1 is SGHNT, CDR2 YYREEE (reference sequence). DNA of the CDR3: TGTGCCAGCAGGATGGGACAGGTGAACACTGAAGCTTTCTTT. Its translation is CASRMGQVNTEAFF.

The chain employs TRBV28 and TRBJ2-4; 9 positions match TRBD1. This CDR3 contains 16 residues. Germline-derived CDR1 and CDR2 are MDHEN and SYDVKM. J was trimmed by 3 bases and V by 6 bases; bases with no gene match: 9. The chain's CDR3 is CASRLPGQGFKNIQYF. CDR3 nucleotides: TGTGCCAGCAGGCTACCGGGACAGGGTTTCAAAAACATTCAGTACTTC.

The chain has TRBV5-1 and TRBJ2-2, with D perhaps matching TRBD1 (5 bases). Trimming removed 0 bases from V and 7 bases from J, with 7 bases in between. CDR3 size: 13 residues. In germline, CDR1 is SGHRS, CDR2 YFSETQ. CDR3 DNA sequence: TGCGCCAGCAGCTTGGTGCAGGGCGGGGAGCTGTTTTTT. It encodes CASSLVQGGELFF.

In this sample, this clone turned up once. The chain couples TRBV28 to TRBJ1-1; 7 bases map to TRBD1. Germline V gene sequence: CDR1 MDHEN, CDR2 SYDVKM. This CDR3 comprises 15 residues. The V and J ends lost 10 bases and 4 bases, in that order; junction bases with no gene match: 15. CDR3 in amino acids: CATGSTRQGGTEAFF. The CDR3 region has the DNA TGTGCCACCGGATCGACTAGACAGGGAGGCACTGAAGCTTTCTTT.

CDR3: CASSYMNTEAFF. CDR3 nucleotides: TGTGCCAGCAGTTACATGAACACTGAAGCTTTCTTT. V usage is TRBV6-2 or TRBV6-3 and J usage is TRBJ1-1, with D hard to call. The CDR3 consists of 12 residues. Trimming took 2 bases from V and 0 from J, leaving 1 base between them. Germline assignment: CDR1 MNHEY and CDR2 SVGEGT.